This T cell receptor (beta chain) came from a study of CD8+ T cells in alopecia areata. Study as a whole: The drug, oral tofacitinib, was given to treated patients at 5 to 10 mg twice daily. Whole-study findings and limits: Normal skin contains resident alphabeta T cells, and these are also sequenced in scalp samples. Patients showed less clear TCR sequence sharing than mice, possibly partly because of HLA diversity.

Reverse transcribed after extraction, RNA yielded cDNA as the sequencing template. Sequenced by immunoSEQ multiplex PCR; TCRdb stores in-frame clones only, minus some. Among hundreds of thousands of clones, roughly two thirds were seen once, and the ten largest hold around 1.2%. Peripheral blood and lesional scalp punch biopsies came from alopecia areata patients. The V end lost 6 bases, the J end lost 5 bases, and 13 bases lay between the germline ends. The CDR3 totals 12 residues. Germline CDR1 and CDR2: SQVTM and ANQGSEA. Concerning this clone: Its antigen is not known.

Sample: CD4+ T cells sorted from blood, taken at week 0. The chain uses TRBV29-1 and TRBJ1-2; tentatively, D is TRBD1 (6 bases). The TCR originated in a human donor with alopecia areata. The CDR3 DNA reads TGCAGCGTCCAACAGGGTGGATATGGCTACACCTTC. Translated, it gives CSVQQGGYGYTF.